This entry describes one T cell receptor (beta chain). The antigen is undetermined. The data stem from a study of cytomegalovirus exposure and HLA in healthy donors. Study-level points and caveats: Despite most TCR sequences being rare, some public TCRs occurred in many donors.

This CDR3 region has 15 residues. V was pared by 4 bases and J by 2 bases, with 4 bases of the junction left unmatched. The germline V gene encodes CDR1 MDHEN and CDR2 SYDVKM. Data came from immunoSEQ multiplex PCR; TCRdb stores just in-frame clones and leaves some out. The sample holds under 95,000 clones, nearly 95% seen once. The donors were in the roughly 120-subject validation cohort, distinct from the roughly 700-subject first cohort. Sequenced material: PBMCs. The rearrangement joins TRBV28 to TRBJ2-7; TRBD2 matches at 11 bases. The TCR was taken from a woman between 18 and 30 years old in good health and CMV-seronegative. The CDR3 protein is CASSSLAGAAYEQYF. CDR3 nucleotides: TGTGCCAGCAGTTCACTAGCGGGAGCGGCCTACGAGCAGTACTTC.